The rows below give T cell receptor beta chains drawn from one sample of a study of blood T cells in healthy people across ages. TCRdb reprocessed the 5' RACE reads via MiXCR and lists one record per CDR3 protein. The data show about 1.8 million distinct CDR3 sequences, roughly 52% seen once. Input material: blood. These TCRs come from a woman aged 40 to 50 in good health. Both conserved end residues are part of each CDR3. The order of the fields is V gene, D gene, clone size, J gene, CDR3 protein, CDR3 DNA. The D gene is left open where the match is weak. The size field is filled for only some rows; it gives once, few, many or a size class.

v_gene: TRBV28; d_gene: .; abundance: .; j_gene: TRBJ2-1; CDR3aa: CASSPGLPRRREQFF; CDR3nt: TGTGCCAGCAGCCCGGGACTTCCCCGGCGTCGTGAGCAGTTCTTC
v_gene: TRBV6-5; d_gene: TRBD1; abundance: .; j_gene: TRBJ2-1; CDR3aa: CASSRDRGFDNEQFF; CDR3nt: TGTGCCAGCAGCCGGGACAGGGGGTTTGACAATGAGCAGTTCTTC
v_gene: TRBV7-2; d_gene: TRBD2; abundance: many; j_gene: TRBJ2-4; CDR3aa: CASSTGTSGNIQYF; CDR3nt: TGTGCCAGCAGCACCGGGACTAGCGGAAACATTCAGTACTTC
v_gene: TRBV6-5; d_gene: .; abundance: .; j_gene: TRBJ2-5; CDR3aa: CASRLGELGAQYF; CDR3nt: TGTGCCAGCAGGCTAGGCGAGTTGGGGGCCCAGTACTTC
v_gene: TRBV6-5; d_gene: TRBD2; abundance: .; j_gene: TRBJ2-3; CDR3aa: CASRTTSGSTDTQYF; CDR3nt: TGTGCCAGCAGGACGACTAGCGGTAGCACAGATACGCAGTATTTT
v_gene: TRBV6-2/TRBV6-3; d_gene: .; abundance: .; j_gene: TRBJ2-1; CDR3aa: CASKPVGRTYNEQFF; CDR3nt: TGTGCCAGCAAGCCCGTTGGACGAACCTACAATGAGCAGTTCTTC
v_gene: TRBV7-2; d_gene: .; abundance: few; j_gene: TRBJ2-1; CDR3aa: CASSHGLLEQFF; CDR3nt: TGTGCCAGCAGCCACGGCCTCCTTGAGCAGTTCTTC
v_gene: TRBV29-1; d_gene: .; abundance: .; j_gene: TRBJ2-1; CDR3aa: CSVEEQQGSEQFF; CDR3nt: TGCAGCGTTGAAGAGCAACAGGGTAGCGAGCAGTTCTTC
v_gene: TRBV2; d_gene: .; abundance: few; j_gene: TRBJ2-3; CDR3aa: CASSRDFTQVPQYF; CDR3nt: TGTGCCAGCAGTAGGGACTTTACCCAAGTTCCGCAGTATTTT
v_gene: TRBV20-1; d_gene: TRBD1; abundance: .; j_gene: TRBJ1-2; CDR3aa: CSARPGGLNYGYTF; CDR3nt: TGCAGTGCAAGACCAGGGGGCCTTAACTATGGCTACACCTTC
v_gene: TRBV27; d_gene: .; abundance: .; j_gene: TRBJ1-6; CDR3aa: CASSRQKVAGDNSPLHF; CDR3nt: TGTGCCAGCAGTCGCCAGAAAGTTGCAGGGGATAATTCACCCCTCCACTTT
v_gene: TRBV2; d_gene: .; abundance: few; j_gene: TRBJ2-1; CDR3aa: CASSLIPGVYNEQFF; CDR3nt: TGTGCCAGCAGCCTAATTCCGGGCGTTTACAATGAGCAGTTCTTC
v_gene: TRBV6-2/TRBV6-3; d_gene: .; abundance: .; j_gene: TRBJ1-2; CDR3aa: CASSYGDSMIYGYTF; CDR3nt: TGTGCCAGCAGTTACGGAGACAGTATGATCTATGGCTACACCTTC
v_gene: TRBV14; d_gene: .; abundance: few; j_gene: TRBJ2-4; CDR3aa: CASSQERGLAKNIQYF; CDR3nt: TGTGCCAGCAGCCAAGAACGGGGGCTAGCCAAAAACATTCAGTACTTC
v_gene: TRBV7-2; d_gene: .; abundance: few; j_gene: TRBJ1-5; CDR3aa: CASSRGDPSNQPQHF; CDR3nt: TGTGCCAGCAGCCGAGGGGACCCAAGCAATCAGCCCCAGCATTTT
v_gene: TRBV5-1; d_gene: .; abundance: .; j_gene: TRBJ2-7; CDR3aa: CASGPRSRSYEQYF; CDR3nt: TGCGCCAGCGGCCCACGAAGCCGCTCCTACGAGCAGTACTTC
v_gene: TRBV7-3; d_gene: .; abundance: .; j_gene: TRBJ2-5; CDR3aa: CASSELPLRGGQETQYF; CDR3nt: TGTGCCAGCAGCGAATTGCCGTTGAGGGGGGGGCAAGAGACCCAGTACTTC
v_gene: TRBV12-3/TRBV12-4; d_gene: TRBD2; abundance: few; j_gene: TRBJ2-3; CDR3aa: CASSVAGADTDTQYF; CDR3nt: TGTGCCAGCAGTGTAGCGGGGGCCGACACAGATACGCAGTATTTT
v_gene: TRBV25-1; d_gene: .; abundance: .; j_gene: TRBJ2-1; CDR3aa: CASSELSGVPNEQFF; CDR3nt: TGTGCCAGCAGTGAATTGTCGGGGGTCCCTAATGAGCAGTTCTTC
v_gene: TRBV28; d_gene: .; abundance: .; j_gene: TRBJ2-7; CDR3aa: CASTNRVRGEQYF; CDR3nt: TGTGCCAGCACTAACAGGGTCCGGGGCGAGCAGTACTTC
v_gene: TRBV28; d_gene: TRBD1; abundance: .; j_gene: TRBJ1-5; CDR3aa: CASSEHAGQGDNQPQHF; CDR3nt: TGTGCCAGCAGCGAACACGCGGGACAGGGCGACAATCAGCCCCAGCATTTT
v_gene: TRBV3-1; d_gene: .; abundance: .; j_gene: TRBJ1-1; CDR3aa: CASSPNTGSNTEAFF; CDR3nt: TGTGCCAGCAGCCCTAACACGGGGTCGAACACTGAAGCTTTCTTT
v_gene: TRBV7-6; d_gene: .; abundance: .; j_gene: TRBJ1-1; CDR3aa: CASSPGRGVTEAFF; CDR3nt: TGTGCCAGCAGCCCCGGTAGGGGGGTCACTGAAGCTTTCTTT
v_gene: TRBV6-2/TRBV6-3; d_gene: .; abundance: .; j_gene: TRBJ2-7; CDR3aa: CANPQYEQYF; CDR3nt: TGTGCCAATCCCCAATACGAGCAGTACTTC
v_gene: TRBV25-1; d_gene: TRBD2; abundance: .; j_gene: TRBJ2-5; CDR3aa: CASSEVRLAGTLWETQYF; CDR3nt: TGTGCCAGCAGTGAAGTTAGGCTAGCGGGGACCCTCTGGGAGACCCAGTACTTC
v_gene: TRBV27; d_gene: TRBD2; abundance: .; j_gene: TRBJ2-3; CDR3aa: CASTFGRGATDTQYF; CDR3nt: TGTGCCAGCACCTTCGGGCGGGGGGCCACAGATACGCAGTATTTT